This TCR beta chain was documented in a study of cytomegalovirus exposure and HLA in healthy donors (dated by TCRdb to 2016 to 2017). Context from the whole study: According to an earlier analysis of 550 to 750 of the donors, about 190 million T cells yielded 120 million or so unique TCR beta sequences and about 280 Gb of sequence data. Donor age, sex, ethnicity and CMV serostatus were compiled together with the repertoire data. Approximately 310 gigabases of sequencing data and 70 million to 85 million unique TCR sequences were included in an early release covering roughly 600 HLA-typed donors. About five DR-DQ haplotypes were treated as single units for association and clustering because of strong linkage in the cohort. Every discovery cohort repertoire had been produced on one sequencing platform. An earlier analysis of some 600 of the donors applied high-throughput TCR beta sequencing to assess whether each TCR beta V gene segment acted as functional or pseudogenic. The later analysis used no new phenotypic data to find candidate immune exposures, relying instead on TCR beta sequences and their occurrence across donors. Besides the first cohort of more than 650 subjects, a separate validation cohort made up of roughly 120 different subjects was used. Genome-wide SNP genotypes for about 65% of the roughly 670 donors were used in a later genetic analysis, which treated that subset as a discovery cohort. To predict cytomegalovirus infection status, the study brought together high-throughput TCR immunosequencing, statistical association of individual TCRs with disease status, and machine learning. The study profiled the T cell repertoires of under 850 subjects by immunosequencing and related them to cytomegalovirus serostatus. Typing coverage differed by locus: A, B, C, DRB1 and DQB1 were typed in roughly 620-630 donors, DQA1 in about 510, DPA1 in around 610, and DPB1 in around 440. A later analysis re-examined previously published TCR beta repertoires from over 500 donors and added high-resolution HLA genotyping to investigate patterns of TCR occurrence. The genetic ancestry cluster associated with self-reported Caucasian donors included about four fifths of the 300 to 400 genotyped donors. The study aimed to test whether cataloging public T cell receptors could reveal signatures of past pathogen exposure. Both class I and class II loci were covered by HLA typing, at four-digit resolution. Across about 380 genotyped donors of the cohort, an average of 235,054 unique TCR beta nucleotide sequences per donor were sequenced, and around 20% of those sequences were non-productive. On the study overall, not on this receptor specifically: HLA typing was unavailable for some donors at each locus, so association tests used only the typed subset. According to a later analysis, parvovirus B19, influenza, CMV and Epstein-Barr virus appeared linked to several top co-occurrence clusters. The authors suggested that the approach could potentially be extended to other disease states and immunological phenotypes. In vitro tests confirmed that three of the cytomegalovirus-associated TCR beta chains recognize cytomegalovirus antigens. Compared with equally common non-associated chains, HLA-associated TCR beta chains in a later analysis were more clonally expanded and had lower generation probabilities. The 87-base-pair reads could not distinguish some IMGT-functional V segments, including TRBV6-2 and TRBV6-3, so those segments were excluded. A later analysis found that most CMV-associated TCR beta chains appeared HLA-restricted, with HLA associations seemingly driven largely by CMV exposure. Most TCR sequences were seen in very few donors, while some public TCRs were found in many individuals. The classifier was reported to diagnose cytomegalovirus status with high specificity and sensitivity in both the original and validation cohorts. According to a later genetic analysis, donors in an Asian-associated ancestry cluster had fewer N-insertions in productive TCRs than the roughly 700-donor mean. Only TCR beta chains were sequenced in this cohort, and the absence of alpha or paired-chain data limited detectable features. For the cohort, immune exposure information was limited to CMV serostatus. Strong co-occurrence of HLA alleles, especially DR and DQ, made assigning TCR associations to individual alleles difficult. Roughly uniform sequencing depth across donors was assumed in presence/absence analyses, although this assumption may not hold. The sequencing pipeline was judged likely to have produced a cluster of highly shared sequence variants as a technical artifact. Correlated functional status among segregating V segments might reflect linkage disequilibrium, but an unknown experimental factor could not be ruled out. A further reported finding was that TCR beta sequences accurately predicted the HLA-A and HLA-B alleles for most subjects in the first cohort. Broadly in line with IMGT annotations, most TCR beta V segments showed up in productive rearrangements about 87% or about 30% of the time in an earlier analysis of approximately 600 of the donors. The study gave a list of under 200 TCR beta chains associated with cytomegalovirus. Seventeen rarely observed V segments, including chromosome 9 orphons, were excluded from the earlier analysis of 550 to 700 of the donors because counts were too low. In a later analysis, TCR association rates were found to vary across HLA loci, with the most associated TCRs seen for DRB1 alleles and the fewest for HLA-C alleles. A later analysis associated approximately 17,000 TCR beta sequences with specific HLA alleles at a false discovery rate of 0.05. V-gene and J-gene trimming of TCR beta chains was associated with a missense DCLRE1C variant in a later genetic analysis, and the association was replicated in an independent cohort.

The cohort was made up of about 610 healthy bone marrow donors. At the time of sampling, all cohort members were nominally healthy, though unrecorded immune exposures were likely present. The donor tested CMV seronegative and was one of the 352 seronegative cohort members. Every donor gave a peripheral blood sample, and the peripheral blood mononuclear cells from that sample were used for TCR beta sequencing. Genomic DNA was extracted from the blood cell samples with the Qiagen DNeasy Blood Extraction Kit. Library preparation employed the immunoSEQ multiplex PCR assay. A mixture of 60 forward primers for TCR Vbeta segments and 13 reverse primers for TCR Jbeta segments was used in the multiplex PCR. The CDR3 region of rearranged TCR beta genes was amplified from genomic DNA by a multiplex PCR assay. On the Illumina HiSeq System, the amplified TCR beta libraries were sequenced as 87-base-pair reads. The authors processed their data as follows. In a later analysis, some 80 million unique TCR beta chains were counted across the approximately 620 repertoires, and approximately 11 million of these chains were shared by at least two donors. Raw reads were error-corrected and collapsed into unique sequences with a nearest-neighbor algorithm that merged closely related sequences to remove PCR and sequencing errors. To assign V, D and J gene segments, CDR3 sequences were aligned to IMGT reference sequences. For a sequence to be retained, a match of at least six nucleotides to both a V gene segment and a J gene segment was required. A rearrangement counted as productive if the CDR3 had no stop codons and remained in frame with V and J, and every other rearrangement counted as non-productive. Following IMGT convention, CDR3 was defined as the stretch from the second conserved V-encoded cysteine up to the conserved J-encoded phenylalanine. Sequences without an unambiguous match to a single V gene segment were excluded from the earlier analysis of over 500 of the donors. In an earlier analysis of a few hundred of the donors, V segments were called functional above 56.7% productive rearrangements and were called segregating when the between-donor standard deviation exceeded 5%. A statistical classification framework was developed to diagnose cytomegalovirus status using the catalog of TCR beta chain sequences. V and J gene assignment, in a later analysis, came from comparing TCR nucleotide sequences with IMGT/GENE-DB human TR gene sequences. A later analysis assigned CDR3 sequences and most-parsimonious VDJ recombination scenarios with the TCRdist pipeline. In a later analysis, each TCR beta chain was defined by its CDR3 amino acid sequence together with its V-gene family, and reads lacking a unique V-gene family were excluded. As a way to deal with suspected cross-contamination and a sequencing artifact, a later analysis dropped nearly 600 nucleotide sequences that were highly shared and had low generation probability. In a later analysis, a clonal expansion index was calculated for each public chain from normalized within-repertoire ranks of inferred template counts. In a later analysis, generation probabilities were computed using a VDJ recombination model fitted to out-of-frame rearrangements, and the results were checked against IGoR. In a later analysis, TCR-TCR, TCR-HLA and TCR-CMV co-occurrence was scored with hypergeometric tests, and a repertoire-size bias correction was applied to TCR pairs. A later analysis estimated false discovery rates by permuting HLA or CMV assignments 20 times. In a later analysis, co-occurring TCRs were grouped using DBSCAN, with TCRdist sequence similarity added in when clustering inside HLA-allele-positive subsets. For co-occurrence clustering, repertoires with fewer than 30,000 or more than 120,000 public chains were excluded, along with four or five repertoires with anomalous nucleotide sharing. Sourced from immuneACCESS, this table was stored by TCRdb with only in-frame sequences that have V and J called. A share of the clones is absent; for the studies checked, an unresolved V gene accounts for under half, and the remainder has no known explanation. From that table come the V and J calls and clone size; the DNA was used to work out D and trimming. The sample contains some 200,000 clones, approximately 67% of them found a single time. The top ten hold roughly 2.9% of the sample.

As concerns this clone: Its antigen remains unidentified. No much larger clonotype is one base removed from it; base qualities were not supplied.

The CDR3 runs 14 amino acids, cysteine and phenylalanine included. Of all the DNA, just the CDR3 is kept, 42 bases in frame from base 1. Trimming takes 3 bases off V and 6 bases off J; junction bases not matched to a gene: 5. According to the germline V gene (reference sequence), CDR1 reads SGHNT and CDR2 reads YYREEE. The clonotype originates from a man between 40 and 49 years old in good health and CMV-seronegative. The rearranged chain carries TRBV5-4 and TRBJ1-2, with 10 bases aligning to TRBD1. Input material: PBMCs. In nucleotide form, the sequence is TGTGCCAGCAGCTGGCGGACAGGGGGTCATGGCTACACCTTC. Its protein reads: CASSWRTGGHGYTF.